This is a list of T cell receptor beta chains from one sample in a study of cytomegalovirus exposure and HLA in healthy donors. The table came from immunoSEQ multiplex PCR; TCRdb's copy has only in-frame clones and leaves some out. The repertoire consists of 100,000 to 150,000 clones, with roughly 80% occurring once and the leading ten covering less than 2.5%. The sample consisted of PBMCs. The receptors were gathered from a man in his thirties or forties in good health and CMV-seronegative. CDR3s include the opening cysteine and the closing phenylalanine or tryptophan.

CDR3	V	J
CASSRTGANYGYTF	TRBV9	TRBJ1-2
CASSPRDRGSEQYF	TRBV5-6	TRBJ2-7
CASSIVAGGSTDTQYF	TRBV19	TRBJ2-3
CASSQGLAKNIQYF	TRBV4-3	TRBJ2-4
CASSELAGGSYEQYF	TRBV2	TRBJ2-7
CAWSRAGDEQYF	TRBV30	TRBJ2-7
CASSLGLNQPQHF	TRBV5-6	TRBJ1-5
CASSVVRSSAGELFF	TRBV27	TRBJ2-2
CASSPVGAGTQYF	TRBV6-6	TRBJ2-3
CASSVAPQGSYEQYF	TRBV9	TRBJ2-7